This T cell receptor beta chain is drawn from a study of blood T cell repertoires in COVID-19. Study-level information: T cells, B-cell-depleted T cells, or PBMCs supplied cDNA or gDNA.

In the authors' methods: From reference gene primer amplification, estimates of nucleated cell counts were derived. The table came from immunoSEQ multiplex PCR; TCRdb's copy has only in-frame clones and leaves some out. V, J and clone size are taken as reported in that table, and D and trimming were inferred from the DNA itself. The table lists about 220,000 clones, 75% to 85% of them singletons, with 9.7% in the top ten. Germline CDR1 is MDHEN and CDR2 is SYDVKM. Trimming shortened V by 10 bases and J by 0 bases, and 6 bases separated the two germline ends. The CDR3 sequence is 11 residues long. Source material: peripheral blood. This chain uses TRBV28 with TRBJ1-1, with D maybe TRBD1 (5 bases). This clonotype was sampled from a man aged 45-65 years with active or convalescent COVID-19. CDR3 sequence (DNA): TGTGCCACGACAGTGAACACTGAAGCTTTCTTT. Amino acid sequence: CATTVNTEAFF.